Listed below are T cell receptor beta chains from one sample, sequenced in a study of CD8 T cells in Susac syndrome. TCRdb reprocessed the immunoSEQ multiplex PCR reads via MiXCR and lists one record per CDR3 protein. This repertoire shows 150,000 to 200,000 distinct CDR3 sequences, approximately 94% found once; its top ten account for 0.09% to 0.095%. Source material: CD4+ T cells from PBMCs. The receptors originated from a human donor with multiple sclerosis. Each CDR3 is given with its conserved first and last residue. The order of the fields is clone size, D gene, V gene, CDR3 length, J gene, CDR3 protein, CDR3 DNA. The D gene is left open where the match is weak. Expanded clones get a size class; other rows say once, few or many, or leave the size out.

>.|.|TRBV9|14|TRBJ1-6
CASSGTPGYSPLHF
TGTGCCAGCAGCGGGACTCCTGGCTATTCACCCCTCCACTTT
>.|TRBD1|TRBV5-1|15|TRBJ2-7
CASSSGQGYAYEQYF
TGCGCCAGCAGCTCGGGACAGGGCTACGCCTACGAGCAGTACTTC
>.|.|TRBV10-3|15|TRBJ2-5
CAISDPTASQETQYF
TGTGCCATCAGTGACCCGACGGCTAGCCAAGAGACCCAGTACTTC
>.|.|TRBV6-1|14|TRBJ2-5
CASALWTRKETQYF
TGTGCCAGCGCCCTGTGGACTCGCAAAGAGACCCAGTACTTC
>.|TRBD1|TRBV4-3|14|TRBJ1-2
CASSQAGGGYGYTF
TGCGCCAGCAGCCAAGCAGGGGGCGGCTATGGCTACACCTTC
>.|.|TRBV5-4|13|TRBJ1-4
CASSFERTEKLFF
TGTGCCAGCAGCTTTGAAAGGACGGAAAAACTGTTTTTT
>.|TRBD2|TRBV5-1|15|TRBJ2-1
CASSLLAGRFNEQFF
TGCGCCAGCAGCTTGCTAGCGGGGAGGTTCAATGAGCAGTTCTTC
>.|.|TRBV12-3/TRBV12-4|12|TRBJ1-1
CASSPMNTEAFF
TGTGCCAGCAGTCCCATGAACACTGAAGCTTTCTTT
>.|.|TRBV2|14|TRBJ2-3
CASSVISGTDTQYF
TGTGCCAGCAGTGTGATTAGCGGCACAGATACGCAGTATTTT
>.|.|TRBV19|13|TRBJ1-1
CASSMRQGIEAFF
TGTGCCAGTAGTATGAGGCAGGGGATTGAAGCTTTCTTT
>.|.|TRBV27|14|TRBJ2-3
CASSPHGAIHTQYF
TGTGCCAGCAGTCCCCATGGGGCCATCCATACGCAGTATTTT
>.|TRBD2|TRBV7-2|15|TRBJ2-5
CASSLQRERQETQYF
TGTGCCAGCAGCCTACAGCGGGAGCGGCAAGAGACCCAGTACTTC
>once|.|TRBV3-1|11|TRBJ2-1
CASSQGVRQFF
TGTGCCAGCAGCCAAGGAGTACGGCAGTTCTTC
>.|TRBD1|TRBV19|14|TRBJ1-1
CASRRDSKGTEAFF
TGTGCCAGTAGGCGGGACAGCAAGGGCACTGAAGCTTTCTTT